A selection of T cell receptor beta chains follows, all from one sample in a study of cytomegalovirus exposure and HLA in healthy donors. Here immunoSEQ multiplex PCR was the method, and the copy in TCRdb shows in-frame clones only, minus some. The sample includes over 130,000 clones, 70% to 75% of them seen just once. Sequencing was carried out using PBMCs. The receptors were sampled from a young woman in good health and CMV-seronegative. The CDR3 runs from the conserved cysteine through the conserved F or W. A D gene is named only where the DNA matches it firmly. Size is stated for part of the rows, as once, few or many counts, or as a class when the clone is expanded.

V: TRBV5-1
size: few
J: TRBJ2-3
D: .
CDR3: CASSASASTDTQYF
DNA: TGCGCCAGCAGCGCTAGCGCTAGCACAGATACGCAGTATTTT

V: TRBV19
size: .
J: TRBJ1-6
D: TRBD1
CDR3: CASTRTGGLSPLHF
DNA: TGTGCCAGTACCCGGACAGGGGGCTTGTCACCCCTCCACTTT

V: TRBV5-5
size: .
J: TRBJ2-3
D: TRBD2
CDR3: CASRLSSGGDTQYF
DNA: TGTGCCAGCAGACTGTCTAGCGGGGGGGATACGCAGTATTTT

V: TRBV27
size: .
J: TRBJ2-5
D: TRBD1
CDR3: CASSFIGGAGETQYF
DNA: TGTGCCAGCAGTTTTATAGGGGGCGCGGGAGAGACCCAGTACTTC

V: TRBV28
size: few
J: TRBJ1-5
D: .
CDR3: CASSFGAGDVQSNQPQHF
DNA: TGTGCCAGCAGTTTTGGGGCAGGGGATGTACAAAGCAATCAGCCCCAGCATTTT

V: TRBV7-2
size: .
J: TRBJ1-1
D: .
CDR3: CASSLKKELEAFF
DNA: TGTGCCAGCAGCCTGAAGAAAGAGCTTGAAGCTTTCTTT

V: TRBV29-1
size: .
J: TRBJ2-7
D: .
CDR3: CSAGSWTYEQYF
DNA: TGCAGCGCGGGGTCCTGGACCTACGAGCAGTACTTC

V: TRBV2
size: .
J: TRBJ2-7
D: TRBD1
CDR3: CATEQTGTGVSEQYF
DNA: TGTGCCACCGAGCAGACCGGGACAGGGGTGTCCGAGCAGTACTTC

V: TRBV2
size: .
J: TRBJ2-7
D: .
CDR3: CASSEEGGGTSSYEQYF
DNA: TGTGCCAGCAGTGAAGAAGGCGGCGGGACGAGCTCCTACGAGCAGTACTTC

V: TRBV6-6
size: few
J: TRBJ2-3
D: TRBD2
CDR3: CASGRSSGRATDTQYF
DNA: TGTGCCAGCGGGCGAAGTAGCGGGAGAGCTACAGATACGCAGTATTTT

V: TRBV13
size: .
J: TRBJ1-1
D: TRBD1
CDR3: CASSLVGLTGAGNTEAFF
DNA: TGTGCCAGCAGCTTAGTGGGGTTAACAGGGGCCGGGAACACTGAAGCTTTCTTT

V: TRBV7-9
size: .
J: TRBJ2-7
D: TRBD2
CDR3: CSSSLQLGLAGVYEQYF
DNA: TGTTCCAGCAGCCTACAGTTGGGACTAGCGGGAGTTTACGAGCAGTACTTC

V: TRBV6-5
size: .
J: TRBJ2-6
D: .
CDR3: CASSRSAGANVLTF
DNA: TGTGCCAGCAGCCGGTCTGCTGGGGCCAACGTCCTGACTTTC

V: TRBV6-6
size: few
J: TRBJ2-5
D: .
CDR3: CASRSGTGETQYF
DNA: TGTGCCAGCAGATCCGGGACTGGGGAGACCCAGTACTTC

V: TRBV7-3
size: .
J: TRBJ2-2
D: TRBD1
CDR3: CASSPGGDRGGAGELFF
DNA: TGTGCCAGCAGCCCAGGAGGGGACAGGGGTGGTGCCGGGGAGCTGTTTTTT

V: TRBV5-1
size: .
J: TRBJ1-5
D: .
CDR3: CASRGQPSNQPQHF
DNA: TGCGCCAGCAGGGGGCAGCCAAGCAATCAGCCCCAGCATTTT

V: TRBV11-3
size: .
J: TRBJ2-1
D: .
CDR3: CASSPNPALNEQFF
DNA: TGTGCCAGCAGCCCCAATCCCGCGCTTAATGAGCAGTTCTTC

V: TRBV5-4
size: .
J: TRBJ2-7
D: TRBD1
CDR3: CASTLRPGQYPYEQYF
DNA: TGTGCCAGCACCCTTCGACCGGGACAGTACCCCTACGAGCAGTACTTC

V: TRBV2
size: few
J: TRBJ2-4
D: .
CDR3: CASSGGGQRYF
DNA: TGTGCCAGCAGTGGGGGCGGACAGAGGTACTTC

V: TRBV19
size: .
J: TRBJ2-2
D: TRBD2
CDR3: CASSQLAGDSRGTGELFF
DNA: TGTGCCAGTAGCCAACTAGCGGGGGATTCCCGCGGCACCGGGGAGCTGTTTTTT

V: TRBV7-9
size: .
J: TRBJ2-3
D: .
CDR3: CASSPQGQDVKYF
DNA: TGTGCCAGCAGCCCCCAGGGCCAGGACGTCAAGTATTTT

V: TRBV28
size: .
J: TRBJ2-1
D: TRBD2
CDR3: CASSVTSGRPYNEQFF
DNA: TGTGCCAGCAGTGTAACTAGCGGGAGGCCCTACAATGAGCAGTTCTTC

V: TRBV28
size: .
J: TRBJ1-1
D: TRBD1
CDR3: CASRPQGASAEAFF
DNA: TGTGCCAGCAGACCACAGGGGGCGTCTGCTGAAGCTTTCTTT

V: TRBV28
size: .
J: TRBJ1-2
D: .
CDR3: CASSPDSYGYTF
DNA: TGTGCCAGCAGTCCTGACAGCTATGGCTACACCTTC

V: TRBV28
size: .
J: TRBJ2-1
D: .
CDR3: CASSLGLHNEQFF
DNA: TGTGCCAGCAGTTTGGGGCTTCACAATGAGCAGTTCTTC

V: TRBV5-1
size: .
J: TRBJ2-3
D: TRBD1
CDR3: CASSFGQDTDTQYF
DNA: TGCGCCAGCAGCTTTGGACAGGACACAGATACGCAGTATTTT

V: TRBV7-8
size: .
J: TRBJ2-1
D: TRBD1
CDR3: CASSLQGDNEQFF
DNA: TGTGCCAGCAGCTTGCAGGGGGACAATGAGCAGTTCTTC

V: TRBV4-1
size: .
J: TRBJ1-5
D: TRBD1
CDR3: CASSQEGTGHSNQPQHF
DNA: TGCGCCAGCAGCCAAGAGGGGACAGGACATAGCAATCAGCCCCAGCATTTT

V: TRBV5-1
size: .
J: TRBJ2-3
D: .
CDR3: CASSDGQGGITDTQYF
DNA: TGCGCCAGCAGCGATGGACAGGGAGGGATCACAGATACGCAGTATTTT

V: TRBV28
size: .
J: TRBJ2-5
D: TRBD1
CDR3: CASRPVGDRVETQYF
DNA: TGTGCCAGCAGACCCGTTGGGGACAGGGTAGAGACCCAGTACTTC

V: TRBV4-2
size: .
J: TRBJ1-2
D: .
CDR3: CASTLTGGNYGYTF
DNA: TGTGCCAGCACCCTGACAGGAGGAAACTATGGCTACACCTTC